Sequencing of this TCR beta chain was carried out in a study of shared clonotypes between healthy human individuals. The method was immunoSEQ multiplex PCR; TCRdb's version includes in-frame clones alone and lacks a portion of them. This sample yields some 320,000 clones, of which around 86% are seen a single time; 15% to 20% belongs to the top ten. V lost 2 bases and J 0 bases, leaving 8 bases between the germline ends. CDR3 length: 15 amino acids. Germline loops: CDR1 MNHEY, CDR2 SMNVEV (reference sequence). V and J are TRBV27 and TRBJ2-1; D unclear. The sample comprised memory CD8+ T cells sorted from blood. The subset is: CD45RO+ cells pooled with CCR7-negative TemRA cells. The source of this sequence is a man younger than 35 in good health. This chain's CDR3 is CASSLAPSSYNEQFF. As DNA, the CDR3 is TGTGCCAGCAGTTTAGCGCCGAGCTCCTACAATGAGCAGTTCTTC.